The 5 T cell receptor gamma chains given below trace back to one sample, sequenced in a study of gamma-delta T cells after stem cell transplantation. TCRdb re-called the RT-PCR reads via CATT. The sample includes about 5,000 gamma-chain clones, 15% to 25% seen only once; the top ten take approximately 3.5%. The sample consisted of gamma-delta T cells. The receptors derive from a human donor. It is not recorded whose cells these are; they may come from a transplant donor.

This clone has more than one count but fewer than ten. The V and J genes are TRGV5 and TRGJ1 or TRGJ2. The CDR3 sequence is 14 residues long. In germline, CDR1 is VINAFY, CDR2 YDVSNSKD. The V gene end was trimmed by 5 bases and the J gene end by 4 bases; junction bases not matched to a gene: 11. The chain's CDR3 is CATWAKDTYYKKLF. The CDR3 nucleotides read TGTGCCACCTGGGCCAAGGATACCTATTATAAGAAACTCTTT.

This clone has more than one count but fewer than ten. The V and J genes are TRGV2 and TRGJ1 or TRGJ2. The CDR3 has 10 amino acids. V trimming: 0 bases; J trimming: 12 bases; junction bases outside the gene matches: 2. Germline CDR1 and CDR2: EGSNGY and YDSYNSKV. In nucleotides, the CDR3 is TGTGCCACCTGGGACGGGCGGAAACTCTTT. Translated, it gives CATWDGRKLF.

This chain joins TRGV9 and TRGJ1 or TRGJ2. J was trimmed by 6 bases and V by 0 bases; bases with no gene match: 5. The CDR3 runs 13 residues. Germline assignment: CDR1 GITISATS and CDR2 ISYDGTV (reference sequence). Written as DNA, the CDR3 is TGTGCCTTGTGGGAGGTGTGGGGTTATAAGAAACTCTTT. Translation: CALWEVWGYKKLF.

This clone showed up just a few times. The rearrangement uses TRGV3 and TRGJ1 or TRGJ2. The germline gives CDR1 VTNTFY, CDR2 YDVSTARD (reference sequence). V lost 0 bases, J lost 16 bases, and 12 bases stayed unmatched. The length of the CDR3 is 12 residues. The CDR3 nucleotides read TGTGCCACCTGGGACAGGCCCTGGGGGGAGCTCTTT. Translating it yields CATWDRPWGELF.

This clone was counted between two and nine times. The CDR3 spells CATWDRPPGPGDKKLF. CDR3 DNA sequence: TGTGCCACCTGGGACAGGCCCCCCGGCCCTGGCGATAAGAAACTCTTT. The rearrangement joins TRGV3 to TRGJ1 or TRGJ2. V shed 0 bases, J shed 8 bases, and the junction held 16 bases outside the gene matches. This CDR3 is built from 16 residues. Germline V gives CDR1 VTNTFY, CDR2 YDVSTARD (reference sequence).